Below are 19 T cell receptor beta chains sequenced from a single sample in a study of T cells expressing NK-cell markers. After re-calling the 5' RACE reads, TCRdb lists one entry per CDR3 protein, DNA absent. This sample contains approximately 170,000 distinct CDR3 sequences. The specimen was blood T cells: a sorted CD56 or NKG2C T cell subset, CD4+ or CD8+ T cells, or bulk PBMC T cells (not recorded which). All receptors derive from a man aged 18 to 69 in good health.

The CDR3 sequence is CASSLARGEAFF. The rearrangement joins TRBV7-9 to TRBJ1-1. CDR3 length: 12 amino acids. Germline values: CDR1 SEHNR, CDR2 FQNEAQ (reference sequence).

V gene TRBV20-1 combines with J gene TRBJ2-1; with no DNA, the TCRdb D assignment of TRBD2 cannot be verified. The CDR3 sequence is 17 residues long. The germline V gene encodes CDR1 DFQATT and CDR2 SNEGSKA (reference sequence). The CDR3 is CSARDRERGDLYNEQFF.

The chain links TRBV27 to TRBJ2-7. CDR1 and CDR2 from the germline V gene are MNHEY and SMNVEV (reference sequence). The CDR3 spans 13 residues. Here the CDR3 reads CASSHDWLREQYF.

The rearrangement joins TRBV5-1 to TRBJ1-1; TCRdb picks TRBD1, but there is no DNA to check that call. This CDR3 spans 15 amino acids. Germline-derived CDR1 and CDR2 are SGHRS and YFSETQ. The CDR3 region is CASSGTGGLNTEAFF.

The V gene is TRBV4-1, the J gene TRBJ2-6; absent DNA, TCRdb's TRBD1 call cannot be checked. The CDR3 covers 15 residues. CDR1 is MGHRA and CDR2 is YSYEKL in the germline V gene. The chain's CDR3 is CASSQGGSGANVLTF.

The V and J genes are TRBV7-3 and TRBJ2-7; the D gene TCRdb calls, TRBD1, cannot be checked with no DNA. CDR3 length equals 15 residues. CDR1 is SGHTA and CDR2 is FQGTGA in the germline V gene. CDR3 protein: CASSLSPGSSYEQYF.

V is TRBV27 and J is TRBJ1-1. CDR3 length equals 15 residues. The germline V gene has CDR1 MNHEY and CDR2 SMNVEV (reference sequence). The CDR3 protein is CASSFAGGLPSEAFF.

The V call is TRBV13, the J call TRBJ2-7; TCRdb proposes TRBD2, but this gene call is untestable without DNA. The V gene's germline CDR1 is PRHDT and CDR2 FYEKMQ (reference sequence). The CDR3 contains 13 residues. The CDR3 is CASSWGGGYEQYF.

This chain joins TRBV15 and TRBJ2-3. Per the germline V gene, CDR1 is LNHNV and CDR2 is YYDKDF (reference sequence). CDR3 size: 13 residues. The CDR3 loop reads CATSRAVTDTQYF.

This chain links TRBV15 with TRBJ2-7; TCRdb's assignment of TRBD2 cannot be checked, as there is no DNA. Germline-derived CDR1 and CDR2 are LNHNV and YYDKDF (reference sequence). The CDR3 is 15 amino acids. This chain's CDR3 is CATSRDQLGTYEQYF. Full variable domain (remainder filled in from reference TRBV15 and TRBJ2-7): DAMVIQNPRYQVTQFGKPVTLSCSQTLNHNVMYWYQQKSSQAPKLLFHYYDKDFNNEADTPDNFQSRRPNTSFCFLDIRSPGLGDTAMYLCATSRDQLGTYEQYFGPGTRLTVT.

The V and J genes are TRBV7-9 and TRBJ2-3; the TCRdb call, TRBD2, lacks DNA for checking. Germline loops: CDR1 SEHNR, CDR2 FQNEAQ (reference sequence). The CDR3 covers 16 residues. CDR3 protein: CASSSSGTSNTDTQYF.

By frequency, this clonotype is medium-sized (0.01 to 0.1%). The genes are TRBV20-1 and TRBJ1-5; checking the TCRdb D call of TRBD1 is not possible without DNA. Germline lookup yields CDR1 DFQATT and CDR2 SNEGSKA (reference sequence). The CDR3 consists of 16 residues. The CDR3 protein is CSAGSGTPYSNQPQHF.

This chain joins TRBV12-3 or TRBV12-4 and TRBJ1-5; without DNA, the TCRdb call of TRBD1 cannot be checked. The CDR3 contains 14 residues. CDR3 in amino acids: CASTQGQINQPQHF.

This CDR3 is CSARALTSGSNTDTQYF. V and J are TRBV20-1 and TRBJ2-3; TCRdb calls TRBD2, which cannot be checked without DNA. The CDR3 has 17 amino acids. In germline, CDR1 is DFQATT, CDR2 SNEGSKA (reference sequence).

V and J are TRBV25-1 and TRBJ1-2; TCRdb lists TRBD1, though no DNA is available to test this call. The CDR3 extends over 14 amino acids. Germline CDR1 and CDR2: MGHDK and SYGVNS. This CDR3 is CASSAPGVGYGYTF.

J is TRBJ1-1 and V is TRBV20-1; with no DNA, the TCRdb D assignment of TRBD1 cannot be verified. The CDR3 sequence is 14 residues long. Looked up from germline, CDR1 is DFQATT and CDR2 is SNEGSKA (reference sequence). CDR3 protein: CMEGQGLVKTEAFF.

The rearrangement uses TRBV5-1 and TRBJ2-7. CDR3 size: 14 residues. CDR1 is SGHRS and CDR2 is YFSETQ in the germline V gene. CDR3 residues: CASSLMLSPYEQYF.

The V gene is TRBV7-9, the J gene TRBJ2-7; the D call of TRBD2 rests on TCRdb alone, since no DNA is present to check it. The CDR3 has 16 residues. The V gene's germline CDR1 is SEHNR and CDR2 FQNEAQ (reference sequence). CDR3 region: CASSLQDEDPDYEQYF.

The chain links TRBV20-1 to TRBJ1-2. Germline-derived CDR1 and CDR2 are DFQATT and SNEGSKA (reference sequence). This CDR3 is built from 13 residues. The CDR3 region is CSARGGGVLGYTF.